This T cell receptor (beta chain) was captured by sequencing in a study of blood T cells in healthy people across ages. Through a sample-barcoded 5' primer and a J-beta primer mix, a second PCR was run for roughly 7 to 12 cycles. TCRdb re-called the 5' RACE reads through MiXCR, storing one row per CDR3 protein. The repertoire holds over a million distinct CDR3 sequences, with around two fifths as singletons. This clonotype was found many times. The antigen is unknown. CDR1 is SQVTM and CDR2 is ANQGSEA in the germline V gene. The trim removed 1 base at V and 6 bases at J, leaving 10 bases unmatched. This CDR3 is built from 16 residues. Study observations and caveats: In these data, TCR beta diversity tracked strongly with naive T cell percentage.

Roughly 9 milliliters of peripheral blood were drawn from each donor. Sequencing was performed on blood. The chain has TRBV29-1 and TRBJ2-3, with 10 bases matching TRBD2. The receptor's source is a young woman in good health. The CDR3 here is CSVEGGLADRPDTQYF. DNA for the CDR3: TGCAGCGTTGAAGGAGGACTAGCGGATCGCCCCGATACGCAGTATTTT.